The 27 T cell receptor beta chains below were found in one sample sequenced in a study of blood T cell repertoires in COVID-19. The method was immunoSEQ multiplex PCR; TCRdb's version includes in-frame clones alone and lacks a portion of them. The sample yields 75,000 to 100,000 clones, 87% seen once. Specimen: peripheral blood. All receptors derive from a human donor with acute or convalescent COVID-19. The donor label of this sample is uncertain.

This chain joins TRBV5-1 and TRBJ1-5; 7 nucleotides align to TRBD1. CDR1 is SGHRS, CDR2 YFSETQ, per germline. The CDR3 totals 15 residues. With V trimmed by 0 bases and J by 0 bases, 0 bases remained unmatched. The CDR3 region is CASSLAGGSNQPQHF. The CDR3 DNA reads TGCGCCAGCAGCTTGGCAGGGGGTAGCAATCAGCCCCAGCATTTT.

This clone was seen a single time. V usage is TRBV28 and J usage is TRBJ1-2, with a possible D match to TRBD1 (5 bases). Between the trimmed V and J ends, which lost 1 base and 10 bases, there was a span of 10 bases. Germline lookup yields CDR1 MDHEN and CDR2 SYDVKM. The CDR3 covers 12 residues. The CDR3 is CASSLSDSSYTF. The CDR3 DNA is TGTGCCAGCAGTTTATCCGACAGTTCCTACACCTTC.

The V call is TRBV7-9, the J call TRBJ2-1; 9 bases align to TRBD1. In germline, CDR1 is SEHNR, CDR2 FQNEAQ (reference sequence). V lost 4 bases to trimming and J lost 4 bases; unmatched junction nucleotides: 5. CDR3 length: 15 amino acids. The CDR3 DNA is TGTGCCAGCAGCTCCCGGGACAGGGCGTACAATGAGCAGTTCTTC. Translating it yields CASSSRDRAYNEQFF.

The chain recombines TRBV19 with TRBJ2-7; TRBD2 matches 7 bases. The germline V gene encodes CDR1 LNHDA and CDR2 SQIVND (reference sequence). After removal of 4 bases from V and 0 bases from J, the junction contained 9 bases not matched to a gene. The CDR3 runs 16 residues. CDR3 nucleotide sequence: TGTGCCAGTAGTACCCATACTAGCGAGAGCTCCTACGAGCAGTACTTC. It is translated as CASSTHTSESSYEQYF.

V usage is TRBV6-5 and J usage is TRBJ1-2; TRBD1 matches 10 bases. V dropped 6 bases and J dropped 7; count of bases not matched to a gene: 5. There are 13 residues in the CDR3. Germline V gives CDR1 MNHEY, CDR2 SVGAGI. CDR3 bases: TGTGCCAGCAGCCGACAGGGGGCGGCTGGCTACACCTTC. It specifies CASSRQGAAGYTF.

The chain joins TRBV29-1 to TRBJ2-7, with D possibly being TRBD1 (5 bases). The CDR3 is made up of 12 amino acids. V lost 6 bases, J lost 2 bases, and 11 bases lay in between. Germline values: CDR1 SQVTM, CDR2 ANQGSEA. The CDR3 bases are TGCAGCGTAGACCAGGGTACCTACGAGCAGTACTTC. Protein: CSVDQGTYEQYF.

The chain couples TRBV3-1 (or the pseudogene TRBV3-2) to TRBJ2-1; D is ambiguous. The V end was cut by 0 bases, the J end by 5 bases, with 14 bases between. Germline CDR1 and CDR2: LGHDT and YNNKEL (reference sequence). The CDR3 totals 16 residues. The CDR3 spells CASSQEVSGWDNEQFF. DNA for the CDR3: TGTGCCAGCAGCCAAGAAGTATCAGGCTGGGACAATGAGCAGTTCTTC.

This chain's CDR3 is CASSLFRNTGELFF. CDR3 sequence (DNA): TGTGCCAGCAGCTTATTTCGGAACACCGGGGAGCTGTTTTTT. The genes are TRBV7-3 and TRBJ2-2; D remains ambiguous. Germline V CDR1 and CDR2: SGHTA, FQGTGA. Deletions cut 2 bases from V and 1 base from J, with 5 bases between. This CDR3 contains 14 residues.

This chain joins TRBV27 and TRBJ1-3; D is possibly TRBD1 (5 bases). CDR1 is MNHEY, CDR2 SMNVEV, per germline (reference sequence). The CDR3 runs to 16 residues. The V end was cut by 5 bases, the J end by 0 bases, with 14 bases between. Here the CDR3 DNA reads TGTGCCAGCAGTCCCCTACAGGTGACCTCTGGAAACACCATATATTTT. It codes for CASSPLQVTSGNTIYF.

This chain links TRBV21-1 with TRBJ2-3; the table gives TRBD2 as D, unverified against the DNA. TRBV21-1 is a listed pseudogene. CDR3 length: 17 amino acids. CDR3 in DNA: TGTGCCAGCAGCAAAGAAAATAGCGGGGGGGGATCAGATACGCAGTATTTT. Encoded protein: CASSKENSGGGSDTQYF.

The J gene is TRBJ2-3, the V gene TRBV5-6; a weak D match, TRBD2 (6 bases). Trimming took 2 bases from V and 2 from J, leaving 9 bases between them. CDR1 SGHDT and CDR2 YYEEEE come from the germline V gene. The length of the CDR3 is 14 residues. The CDR3 here is CASSFSGTTDTQYF. DNA of the CDR3: TGTGCCAGCAGCTTTAGCGGAACCACAGATACGCAGTATTTT.

Only one count was recorded for this clone. The chain combines TRBV15 with TRBJ1-5; D remains unclear. The CDR3 consists of 15 residues. Trimming shortened V by 0 bases and J by 5 bases, and 11 bases separated the two germline ends. Per the germline V gene, CDR1 is LNHNV and CDR2 is YYDKDF (reference sequence). The CDR3 reads CATSRDEIEYQPQHF. For the CDR3, the DNA is TGTGCCACCAGCAGAGATGAGATTGAGTATCAGCCCCAGCATTTT.

This clone turned up a few times. The V call is TRBV5-8, the J call TRBJ1-2; D call uncertain. CDR1 is SGHTS and CDR2 is YDEGEE in the germline V gene. CDR3 length: 15 amino acids. Trimming left V 0 bases short and J 7 bases short, with 16 bases between. The CDR3: CASSLVRTEFGGYTF. The CDR3 DNA reads as TGTGCCAGCAGCTTGGTGAGAACTGAATTTGGTGGCTACACCTTC.

V gene TRBV29-1 combines with J gene TRBJ2-3; 7 positions match TRBD1. V lost 6 bases and J lost 3; bases outside the gene matches: 6. CDR3 size: 13 residues. Germline V gene data show CDR1 as SQVTM and CDR2 as ANQGSEA. The CDR3 nucleotides read TGCAGCGTCACAGGGGATTGGACAGATACGCAGTATTTT. This gives the protein CSVTGDWTDTQYF.

The chain carries TRBV19 and TRBJ2-1, with TRBD2 matching over 8 bases. Trimming removed 10 bases from V and 0 bases from J; junction bases left unmatched: 5. Germline V lookup: CDR1 LNHDA, CDR2 SQIVND (reference sequence). This CDR3 contains 14 residues. CDR3 residues: CATRGGSSYNEQFF. The CDR3 region has the DNA TGTGCCACGCGCGGGGGGAGCTCCTACAATGAGCAGTTCTTC. Complete variable domain (other parts from reference TRBV19 and TRBJ2-1): DGGITQSPKYLFRKEGQNVTLSCEQNLNHDAMYWYRQDPGQGLRLIYYSQIVNDFQKGDIAEGYSVSREKKESFPLTVTSAQKNPTAFYLCATRGGSSYNEQFFGPGTRLTVL.

This clone was counted once. V and J are TRBV12-3 or TRBV12-4 and TRBJ2-7; 8 positions agree with TRBD1. This CDR3 region has 13 residues. Trimming cost V 6 bases and J 2 bases; bases outside gene matches: 3. The CDR3 spells CASSLDRAYEQYF. The CDR3 coding sequence is TGTGCCAGCAGCCTGGACAGGGCCTACGAGCAGTACTTC.

The chain links TRBV18 to TRBJ1-3; 9 positions agree with TRBD1. CDR3 size: 15 residues. After removal of 4 bases from V and 1 base from J, the junction contained 2 bases not matched to a gene. Looked up from germline, CDR1 is KGHSH and CDR2 is LQKENI. The CDR3 sequence: CASSRQGESGNTIYF. CDR3 DNA sequence: TGTGCCAGCTCACGACAGGGGGAATCTGGAAACACCATATATTTT.

V usage is TRBV9 and J usage is TRBJ2-1, with 12 bases identical to TRBD2. Germline V gene data show CDR1 as SGDLS and CDR2 as YYNGEE. CDR3 length: 17 residues. Trimming removed 2 bases from V and 0 bases from J; junction bases left unmatched: 3. This CDR3 reads CASSVGLAGSSYNEQFF. The CDR3 DNA reads as TGTGCCAGCAGCGTTGGACTAGCGGGGAGCTCCTACAATGAGCAGTTCTTC.

The V call is TRBV6-5, the J call TRBJ1-2; 10 bases match TRBD1. Germline V gene sequence: CDR1 MNHEY, CDR2 SVGAGI. With 4 bases clipped from V and 0 bases from J, the junction kept 2 bases outside the gene matches. The CDR3 loop spans 15 amino acids. CDR3 DNA sequence: TGTGCCAGCAGTTGGGGGACAGGGGCTAACTATGGCTACACCTTC. It encodes CASSWGTGANYGYTF.

The chain recombines TRBV20-1 with TRBJ1-2; the match to TRBD1 covers 7 bases. This CDR3 region has 11 residues. The germline V gene has CDR1 DFQATT and CDR2 SNEGSKA (reference sequence). CDR3 coding DNA: TGCACCCCGGACAGGATCGATGGCTACACCTTC. It yields the protein CTPDRIDGYTF.

The chain couples TRBV9 to TRBJ2-1, with 8 bases fitting TRBD1. The J segment lost 5 bases and the V segment lost 2 bases, leaving 3 bases of the junction unmatched. There are 14 residues in the CDR3. From germline, CDR1 is SGDLS and CDR2 YYNGEE. The CDR3: CASSVRQGNNEQFF. CDR3 in DNA: TGTGCCAGCAGCGTCCGACAGGGGAACAATGAGCAGTTCTTC.

The table lists this clone with a few counts. The chain combines TRBV4-1 with TRBJ1-6; TRBD1 is a possible D gene (6 bases). V lost 5 bases, J lost 3 bases, and 17 bases lay in between. Germline V gene data show CDR1 as MGHRA and CDR2 as YSYEKL. The CDR3 consists of 17 residues. CDR3 in amino acids: CASSGSRGPYYNSPLHF. The CDR3, as DNA: TGCGCCAGCAGCGGGAGCAGGGGTCCCTACTATAATTCACCCCTCCACTTT.

This chain joins TRBV30 and TRBJ1-6; D remains unclear. There are 16 residues in the CDR3. Germline loops: CDR1 GTSNPN, CDR2 SVGIG (reference sequence). Trimming pared 7 bases from V and 9 bases from J, leaving 25 bases between. CDR3 sequence reads: CAFTRGSSYSGSPLHF. The CDR3 nucleotides read TGTGCCTTCACACGGGGTTCCTCCTACTCTGGTTCACCCCTCCACTTT.

The chain recombines TRBV24-1 with TRBJ2-2, with 9 bases that match TRBD1. CDR1 and CDR2 from the germline V gene are KGHDR and SFDVKD. The V gene end was trimmed by 0 bases and the J gene end by 4 bases; junction bases not matched to a gene: 8. The CDR3 spans 18 residues. CDR3 sequence: CATSDLHRGLLGTGELFF. CDR3 in DNA: TGTGCCACCAGTGATTTGCACAGGGGGCTGTTGGGCACCGGGGAGCTGTTTTTT.

This clone was seen once. The V and J genes are TRBV2 and TRBJ1-1; D may be TRBD1 (6 bases). CDR3 length: 13 amino acids. V lost 4 bases to trimming and J lost 1 base, with 7 bases between them. Germline V gives CDR1 SNHLY, CDR2 FYNNEI. The CDR3 nucleotides read TGTGCCAGCAGTGCACAGGGGAACACTGAAGCTTTCTTT. Amino acids: CASSAQGNTEAFF.

This chain links TRBV30 with TRBJ2-3, with 9 bases matching TRBD2. The CDR3 runs 16 residues. The V gene end was trimmed by 0 bases and the J gene end by 2 bases; junction bases not matched to a gene: 6. Germline CDR1 GTSNPN, CDR2 SVGIG (reference sequence). The CDR3 nucleotides are TGTGCCTGGAGTGTAGTTGCGGGGGGGTTCACAGATACGCAGTATTTT. As protein: CAWSVVAGGFTDTQYF. The entire variable domain, with the rest obtained from reference TRBV30 and TRBJ2-3, is as follows: SQTIHQWPATLVQPVGSPLSLECTVEGTSNPNLYWYRQAAGRGLQLLFYSVGIGQISSEVPQNLSASRPQDRQFILSSKKLLLSDSGFYLCAWSVVAGGFTDTQYFGPGTRLTVL.

The rearrangement uses TRBV5-1 and TRBJ1-1; no clear D gene. CDR1 is SGHRS, CDR2 YFSETQ, per germline. V was trimmed by 4 bases and J by 2 bases, leaving 12 bases between them. CDR3 length: 14 residues. CDR3 protein: CASSIQTGNTEAFF. The CDR3 bases are TGCGCCAGCAGCATCCAGACGGGTAACACTGAAGCTTTCTTT.